This T cell receptor (beta chain) was identified in a study of response to subunit inactivated influenza vaccine. Overall study results and limits: The authors put forward the suggestion that each seasonal influenza vaccination may bring in only a limited number of new T cells.

Comment on this clonotype: What it recognizes is unknown.

TCRdb reprocessed the RT-PCR reads with MiXCR, giving one entry per CDR3 protein. The sample gives about 480,000 distinct CDR3 sequences, roughly 27% of which show up once; approximately 2% is in the top ten. With 2 bases removed from V and 1 base from J, the gap between germline ends came to 9 bases. There are 14 residues in the CDR3. Germline-derived CDR1 and CDR2 are SEHNR and FQNEAQ (reference sequence). The material was CD4+ T cells sorted from PBMCs, obtained approximately 5 days after vaccination. The receptor comes from a man in his fifties or sixties who received an inactivated influenza vaccine. This chain links TRBV7-9 with TRBJ2-7; no reliable D call. Written as DNA, the CDR3 is TGTGCCAGCAGCTTAATTCCAGATTCCTACGAGCAGTACTTC. Translation gives CASSLIPDSYEQYF.